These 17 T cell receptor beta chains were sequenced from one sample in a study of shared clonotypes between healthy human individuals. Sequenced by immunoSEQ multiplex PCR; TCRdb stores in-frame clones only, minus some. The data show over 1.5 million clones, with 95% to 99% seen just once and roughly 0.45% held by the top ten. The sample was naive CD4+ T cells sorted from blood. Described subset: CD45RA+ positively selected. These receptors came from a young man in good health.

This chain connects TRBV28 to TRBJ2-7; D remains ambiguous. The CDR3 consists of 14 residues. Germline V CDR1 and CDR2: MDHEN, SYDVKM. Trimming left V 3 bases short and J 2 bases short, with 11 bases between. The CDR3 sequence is CASSFGQPPYEQYF. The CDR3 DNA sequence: TGTGCCAGCAGTTTCGGGCAGCCTCCCTACGAGCAGTACTTC.

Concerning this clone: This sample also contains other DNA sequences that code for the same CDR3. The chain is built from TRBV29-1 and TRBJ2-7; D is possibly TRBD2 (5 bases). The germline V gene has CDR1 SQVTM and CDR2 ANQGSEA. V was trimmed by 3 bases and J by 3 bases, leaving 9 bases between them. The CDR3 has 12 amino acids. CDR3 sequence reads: CSVETGGYEQYF. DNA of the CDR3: TGCAGCGTTGAGACTGGAGGCTACGAGCAGTACTTC.

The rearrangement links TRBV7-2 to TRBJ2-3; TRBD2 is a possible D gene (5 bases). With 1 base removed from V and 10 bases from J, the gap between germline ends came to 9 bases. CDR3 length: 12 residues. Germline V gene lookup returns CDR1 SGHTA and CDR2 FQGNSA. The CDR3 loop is CASSLVGGPQYF. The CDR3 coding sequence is TGTGCCAGCAGCTTAGTAGGAGGTCCGCAGTATTTT.

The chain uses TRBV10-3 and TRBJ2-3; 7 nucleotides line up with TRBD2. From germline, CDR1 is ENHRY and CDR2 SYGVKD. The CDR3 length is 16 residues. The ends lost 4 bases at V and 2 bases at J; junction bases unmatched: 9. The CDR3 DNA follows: TGTGCCATCAGTGGCGGGCTAGCGGAGAACACAGATACGCAGTATTTT. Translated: CAISGGLAENTDTQYF.

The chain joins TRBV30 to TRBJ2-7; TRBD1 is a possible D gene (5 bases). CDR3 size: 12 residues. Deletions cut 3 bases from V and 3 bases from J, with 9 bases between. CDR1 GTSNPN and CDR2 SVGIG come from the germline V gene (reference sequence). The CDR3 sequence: CAWSIDSYEQYF. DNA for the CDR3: TGTGCCTGGAGCATAGACAGCTACGAGCAGTACTTC.

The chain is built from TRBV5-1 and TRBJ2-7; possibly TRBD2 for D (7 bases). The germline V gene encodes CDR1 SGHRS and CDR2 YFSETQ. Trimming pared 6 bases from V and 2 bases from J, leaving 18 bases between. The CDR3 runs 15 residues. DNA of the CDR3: TGCGCCAGCACCCTGGGGGGGGCGCCGACCTACGAGCAGTACTTC. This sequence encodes CASTLGGAPTYEQYF.

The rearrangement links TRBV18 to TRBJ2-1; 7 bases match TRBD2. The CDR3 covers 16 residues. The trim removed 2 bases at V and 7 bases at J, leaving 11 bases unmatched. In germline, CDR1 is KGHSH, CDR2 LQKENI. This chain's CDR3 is CASSPKSVAGVNEQFF. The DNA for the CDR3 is TGTGCCAGCTCACCAAAGTCGGTGGCGGGAGTTAATGAGCAGTTCTTC.

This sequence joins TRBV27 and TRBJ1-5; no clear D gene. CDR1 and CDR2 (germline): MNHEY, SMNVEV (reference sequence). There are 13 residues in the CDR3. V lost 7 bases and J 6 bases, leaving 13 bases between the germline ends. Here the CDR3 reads CASTLIPGQPQHF. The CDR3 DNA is TGTGCCAGCACCCTTATTCCCGGTCAGCCCCAGCATTTT.

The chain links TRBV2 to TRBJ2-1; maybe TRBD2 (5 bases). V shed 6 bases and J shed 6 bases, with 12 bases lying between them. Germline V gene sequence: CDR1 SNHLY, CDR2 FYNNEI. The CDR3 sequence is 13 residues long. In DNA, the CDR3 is TGTGCCAGCAGCACTACTAGATTCAATGAGCAGTTCTTC. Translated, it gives CASSTTRFNEQFF.

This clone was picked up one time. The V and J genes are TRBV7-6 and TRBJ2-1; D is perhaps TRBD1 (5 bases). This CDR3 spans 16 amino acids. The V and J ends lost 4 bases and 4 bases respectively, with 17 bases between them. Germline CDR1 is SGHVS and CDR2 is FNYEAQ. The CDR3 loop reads CASSSATEVPYNEQFF. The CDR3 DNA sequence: TGTGCCAGCAGCTCAGCGACAGAGGTTCCTTACAATGAGCAGTTCTTC.

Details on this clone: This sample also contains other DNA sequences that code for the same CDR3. CDR3 sequence: CASSPRGNTEAFF. CDR3 DNA sequence: TGCGCCAGCAGCCCGCGAGGGAACACTGAAGCTTTCTTT. The chain has TRBV5-1 and TRBJ1-1; D remains unclear. The CDR3 covers 13 residues. The germline CDR1 and CDR2 sequences are SGHRS and YFSETQ. Trimming removed 4 bases at V and 1 base at J, with 8 bases between.

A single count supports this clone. The CDR3 region has the DNA TGTGCCAGCAGGCGGACCGCCTCCTACGAGCAGTACTTC. Translation gives CASRRTASYEQYF. The gene calls are TRBV6-5 and TRBJ2-7; D is uncertain. The CDR3 loop spans 13 amino acids. Germline V lookup: CDR1 MNHEY, CDR2 SVGAGI. Trimming cost V 6 bases and J 0 bases, with 9 bases left between them.

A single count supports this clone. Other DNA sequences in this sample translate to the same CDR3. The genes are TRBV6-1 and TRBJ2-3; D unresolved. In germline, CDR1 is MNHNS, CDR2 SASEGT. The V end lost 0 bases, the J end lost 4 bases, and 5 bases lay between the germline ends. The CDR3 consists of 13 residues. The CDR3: CASSEAWADTQYF. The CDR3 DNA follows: TGTGCCAGCAGTGAAGCATGGGCAGATACGCAGTATTTT.

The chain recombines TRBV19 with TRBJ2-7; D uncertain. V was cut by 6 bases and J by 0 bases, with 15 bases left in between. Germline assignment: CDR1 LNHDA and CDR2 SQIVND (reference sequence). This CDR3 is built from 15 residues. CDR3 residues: CASSLVGRDSYEQYF. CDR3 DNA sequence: TGTGCCAGTAGCCTAGTGGGCAGAGACTCCTACGAGCAGTACTTC.

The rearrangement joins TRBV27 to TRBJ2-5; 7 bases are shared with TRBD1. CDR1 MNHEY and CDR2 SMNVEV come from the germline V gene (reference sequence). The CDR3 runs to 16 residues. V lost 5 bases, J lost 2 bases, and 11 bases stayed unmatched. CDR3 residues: CASSPGTALEQETQYF. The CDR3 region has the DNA TGTGCCAGCAGTCCCGGGACAGCCCTGGAACAAGAGACCCAGTACTTC.

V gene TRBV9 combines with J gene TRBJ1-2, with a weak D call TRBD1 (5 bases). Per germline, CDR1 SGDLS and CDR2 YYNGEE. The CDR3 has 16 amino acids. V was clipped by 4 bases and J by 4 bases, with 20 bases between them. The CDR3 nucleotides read TGTGCCAGCAGCTTCCGGGCCCAGGGAGAAGGCTATGGCTACACCTTC. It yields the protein CASSFRAQGEGYGYTF.

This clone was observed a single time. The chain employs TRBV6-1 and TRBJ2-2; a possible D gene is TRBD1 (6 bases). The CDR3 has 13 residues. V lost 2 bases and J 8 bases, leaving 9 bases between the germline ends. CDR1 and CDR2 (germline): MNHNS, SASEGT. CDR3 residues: CASSEIRGGELFF. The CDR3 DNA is TGTGCCAGCAGTGAAATCAGGGGTGGGGAGCTGTTTTTT.